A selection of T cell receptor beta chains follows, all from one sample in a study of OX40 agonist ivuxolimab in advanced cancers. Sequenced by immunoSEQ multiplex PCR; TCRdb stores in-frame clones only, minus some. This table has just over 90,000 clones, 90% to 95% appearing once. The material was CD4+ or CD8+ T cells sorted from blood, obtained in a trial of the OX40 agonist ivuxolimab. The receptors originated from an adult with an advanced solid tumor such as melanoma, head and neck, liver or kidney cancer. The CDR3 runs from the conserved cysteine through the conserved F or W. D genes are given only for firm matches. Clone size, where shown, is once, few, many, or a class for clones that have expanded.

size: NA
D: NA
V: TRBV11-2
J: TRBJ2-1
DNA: TGTGCCAGCAGCAAGACAGTCAATGAGCAGTTCTTC
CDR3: CASSKTVNEQFF

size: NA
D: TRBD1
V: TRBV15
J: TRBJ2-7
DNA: TGTGCCACCAGTCAGCGGAGGGGGACAGGCTCCCACGAGCAGTACTTC
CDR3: CATSQRRGTGSHEQYF

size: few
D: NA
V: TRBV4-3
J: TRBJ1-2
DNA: TGCGCCAGCAGCCAAGATCGAGGGGGGAACTATGGCTACACCTTC
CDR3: CASSQDRGGNYGYTF

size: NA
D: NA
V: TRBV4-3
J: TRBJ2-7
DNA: TGCGCCAGCAGCCAAGATGCGGGAGAGCAGTACTTC
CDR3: CASSQDAGEQYF

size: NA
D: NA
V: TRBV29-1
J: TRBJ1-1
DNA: TGCAGCGTTGAAGGTCCTAAGGGTTCGGCTGAAGCTTTCTTT
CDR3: CSVEGPKGSAEAFF

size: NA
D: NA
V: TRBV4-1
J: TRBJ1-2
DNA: TGCGCCAGCAGCCACACAGGGAAGAATCCTTATGGCTACACCTTC
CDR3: CASSHTGKNPYGYTF

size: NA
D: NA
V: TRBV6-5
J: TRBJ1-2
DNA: TGTGCCAGCAGTTACACGGAAAACTATGGCTACACCTTC
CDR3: CASSYTENYGYTF

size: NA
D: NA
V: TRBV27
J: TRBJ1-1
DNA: TGTGCCAGCAGTTTCAATCCGACAGGGAACACTGAAGCTTTCTTT
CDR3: CASSFNPTGNTEAFF

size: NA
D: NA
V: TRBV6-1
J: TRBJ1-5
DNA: TGTGCCAGCAGTGACCATTCTTATAGCAATCAGCCCCAGCATTTT
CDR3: CASSDHSYSNQPQHF

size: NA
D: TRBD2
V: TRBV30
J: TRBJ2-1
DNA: TGTGCCTGGAGTTCCGGGACTAGCTCCTACAATGAGCAGTTCTTC
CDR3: CAWSSGTSSYNEQFF

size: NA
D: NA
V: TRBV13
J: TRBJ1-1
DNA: TGTGCCAGCAGCCCCGTCGGGGGCGGGACTGAAGCTTTCTTT
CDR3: CASSPVGGGTEAFF

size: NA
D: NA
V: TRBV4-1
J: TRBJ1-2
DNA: TGCGCCAGCAGCCCTTCAGGGGCGGATAACTATGGCTACACCTTC
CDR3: CASSPSGADNYGYTF

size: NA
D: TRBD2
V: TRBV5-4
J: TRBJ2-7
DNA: TGTGCCAGCAGCTTGGAAGCGGGAGGTAACTACGAGCAGTACTTC
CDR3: CASSLEAGGNYEQYF

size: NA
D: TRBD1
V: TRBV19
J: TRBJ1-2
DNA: TGTGCCAGTAGTATGCCCCTGGGACAGGACGTAGGCTACACCTTC
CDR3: CASSMPLGQDVGYTF

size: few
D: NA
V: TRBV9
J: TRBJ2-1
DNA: TGTGCCAGCAGCGTAACACAGGAGAGCTCCTACAATGAGCAGTTCTTC
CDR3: CASSVTQESSYNEQFF

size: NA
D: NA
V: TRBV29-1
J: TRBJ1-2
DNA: TGCAGCGTTGAAGGGAGGGGAGATTTAGTATTGGGCTACACCTTC
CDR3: CSVEGRGDLVLGYTF

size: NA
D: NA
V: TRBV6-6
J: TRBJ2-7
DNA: TGTGCCAGCAGTCCCGGGGTGGGGGGGCCCTACGAGCAGTACTTC
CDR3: CASSPGVGGPYEQYF

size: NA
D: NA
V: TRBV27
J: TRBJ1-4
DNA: TGTGCCAGCAGTCCAGGACAAACGGCAACTAATGAAAAACTGTTTTTT
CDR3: CASSPGQTATNEKLFF

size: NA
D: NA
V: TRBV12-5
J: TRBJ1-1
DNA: TGTGCTAGTGGTTTAGGGGGGCTAGGGACTGAAGCTTTCTTT
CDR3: CASGLGGLGTEAFF

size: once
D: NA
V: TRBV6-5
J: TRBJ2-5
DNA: TGTGCCAGCAGTTATAGGGGGTTGGTGGCCCAGTACTTC
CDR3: CASSYRGLVAQYF

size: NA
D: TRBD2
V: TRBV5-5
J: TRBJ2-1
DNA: TGTGCCAGCAGCTTCCGTGGAAGCGGGGGGGTAACCTACAATGAGCAGTTCTTC
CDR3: CASSFRGSGGVTYNEQFF

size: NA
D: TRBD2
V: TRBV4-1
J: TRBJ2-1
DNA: TGCGCCAGCAGCCAAGATTTCCTTCCCGGGACTAGCGGGAAGGATGAGCAGTTCTTC
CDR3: CASSQDFLPGTSGKDEQFF

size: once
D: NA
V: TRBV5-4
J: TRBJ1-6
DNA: TGTGCCAGCAGCTTGGCCATAGGGAGCTCCTATAATTCACCCCTCCACTTT
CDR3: CASSLAIGSSYNSPLHF

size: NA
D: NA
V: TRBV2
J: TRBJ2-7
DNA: TGTGCCAGCAGTGGGGCCAGGGTCTACGAGCAGTACTTC
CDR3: CASSGARVYEQYF

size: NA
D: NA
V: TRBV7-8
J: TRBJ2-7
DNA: TGTGCCAGCAGCCTAGGACCGAGCTCCTACGAGCAGTACTTC
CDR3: CASSLGPSSYEQYF

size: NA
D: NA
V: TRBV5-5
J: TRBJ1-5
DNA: TGTGCCAGCAGCTTGACCACAGGGATAAATCAGCCCCAGCATTTT
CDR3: CASSLTTGINQPQHF

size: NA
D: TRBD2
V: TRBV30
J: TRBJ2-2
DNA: TGTGCCTGGCCGACCATACCGGGACTAGCGACCCCCGATACGAACACCGGGGAGCTGTTTTTT
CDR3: CAWPTIPGLATPDTNTGELFF

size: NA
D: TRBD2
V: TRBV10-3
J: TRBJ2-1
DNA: TGTGCCACGACGACTAGCGGCGGTTTCGATGAGCAGTTCTTC
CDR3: CATTTSGGFDEQFF

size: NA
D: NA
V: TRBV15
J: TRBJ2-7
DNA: TGTGCCACCAGGGTAAACGGAGCCTACGAGCAGTACTTC
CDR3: CATRVNGAYEQYF

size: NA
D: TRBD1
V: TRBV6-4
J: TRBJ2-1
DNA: TGTGCCAGCAGCCCCCGGGGACAGGGGATCAATGAGCAGTTCTTC
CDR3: CASSPRGQGINEQFF